The following is a T cell receptor (beta chain) sequence with its context. No antigen is known for it. The data were obtained in a study of T-cell reconstitution after alpha-beta-depleted transplantation in children. Study results and limitations: Where alpha-beta T cells came from about two months after transplant was reportedly several hundred expanded graft clones. Diversity and T-cell counts at one year after transplant derived mostly from new T cells. The high TCRbeta diversity at day 60 in some patients came from surviving recipient T cells and thymic progenitors.

For TCRbeta, the library was prepared with unique molecular identifiers. TCRdb processed the PCR reads anew with MiXCR; each CDR3 protein has one entry. The sample contains fewer than 350,000 distinct CDR3 sequences, around 7.1% of which appear only once. V shed 0 bases and J shed 4 bases, with 10 bases lying between them. CDR1 and CDR2 (germline): SGHAT, FQNNGV. The CDR3 sequence is 15 residues long. The input for sequencing was peripheral blood, taken 360 days after TCRalphabeta/CD19-depleted stem cell transplant. The chain uses TRBV11-2 and TRBJ1-3; D is uncertain. This TCR derives from a female patient between 2 and 15 years old who had a stem cell transplant for Fanconi anemia, so the T cells may come from the graft donor. CDR3 sequence: CASSLDGLEGNTIYF. The CDR3, as DNA: TGTGCCAGCAGCTTAGACGGGTTGGAAGGAAACACCATATATTTT.